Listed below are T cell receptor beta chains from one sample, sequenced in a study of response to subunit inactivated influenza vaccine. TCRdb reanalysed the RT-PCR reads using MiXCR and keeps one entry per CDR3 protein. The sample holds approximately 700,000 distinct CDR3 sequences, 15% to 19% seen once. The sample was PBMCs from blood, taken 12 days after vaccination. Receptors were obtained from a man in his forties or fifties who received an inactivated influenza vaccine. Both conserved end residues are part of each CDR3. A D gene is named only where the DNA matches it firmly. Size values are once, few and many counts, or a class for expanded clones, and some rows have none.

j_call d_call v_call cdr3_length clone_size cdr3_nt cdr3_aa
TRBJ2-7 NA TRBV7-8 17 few TGTGCCAGCAGCTTAGCCCAGGTAGCGGCCTACCTAAACGAGCAGTACTTC CASSLAQVAAYLNEQYF
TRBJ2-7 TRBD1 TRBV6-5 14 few TGTGCCAGCAGTTACTTGGGACAGTCCTACGAGCAGTACTTC CASSYLGQSYEQYF
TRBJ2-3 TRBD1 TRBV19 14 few TGTGCCAGTAGTAGCCAGGGACAGTTGGTTACGCAGTATTTT CASSSQGQLVTQYF
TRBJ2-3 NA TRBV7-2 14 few TGTGCCAGCAGCTTAGCAGGTCTTACAGATACGCAGTATTTT CASSLAGLTDTQYF
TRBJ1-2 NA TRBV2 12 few TGTGCCAGCCAACCATTTAACTATGGCTACACCTTC CASQPFNYGYTF
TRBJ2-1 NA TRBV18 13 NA TGTGCCAGCTCACCACCGGCCCGGGTGGTCCAGTTCTTC CASSPPARVVQFF
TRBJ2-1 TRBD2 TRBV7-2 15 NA TGTGCCAGCAGCCAGGGAGGGTTCTCCTACAATGAGCAGTTCTTC CASSQGGFSYNEQFF
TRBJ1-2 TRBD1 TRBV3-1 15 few TGTGCCAGCAGCCAAGCAGACAGGGGATCCCACGGCTACACCTTC CASSQADRGSHGYTF
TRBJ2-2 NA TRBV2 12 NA TGTGCCAGCAGCGATAACACCGGGGAGCTGTTTTTT CASSDNTGELFF
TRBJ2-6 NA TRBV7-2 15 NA TGTGCCAGCAGCCCGGAGATCTCTGGGGCCAACGTCCTGACTTTC CASSPEISGANVLTF
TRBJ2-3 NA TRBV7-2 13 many TGTGCCAGCAGCCCGCAGGGCCCAGATACGCAGTATTTT CASSPQGPDTQYF
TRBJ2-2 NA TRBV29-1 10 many TGCAGCGTTGGGAACGGGGAGCTGTTTTTT CSVGNGELFF
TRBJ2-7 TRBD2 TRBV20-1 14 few TGCAGTGCTGGCCCGGGACTAGCGGGATTGGGGCAGTACTTC CSAGPGLAGLGQYF
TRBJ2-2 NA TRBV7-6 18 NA TGTGCCAGCAGCCCCCGCGCGGGGTTTGGTGGTGACACCGGGGAGCTGTTTTTT CASSPRAGFGGDTGELFF
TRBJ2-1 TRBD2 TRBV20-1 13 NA TGCAGTGCAAACCTAGCGGGGGACAATGAGCAGTTCTTC CSANLAGDNEQFF